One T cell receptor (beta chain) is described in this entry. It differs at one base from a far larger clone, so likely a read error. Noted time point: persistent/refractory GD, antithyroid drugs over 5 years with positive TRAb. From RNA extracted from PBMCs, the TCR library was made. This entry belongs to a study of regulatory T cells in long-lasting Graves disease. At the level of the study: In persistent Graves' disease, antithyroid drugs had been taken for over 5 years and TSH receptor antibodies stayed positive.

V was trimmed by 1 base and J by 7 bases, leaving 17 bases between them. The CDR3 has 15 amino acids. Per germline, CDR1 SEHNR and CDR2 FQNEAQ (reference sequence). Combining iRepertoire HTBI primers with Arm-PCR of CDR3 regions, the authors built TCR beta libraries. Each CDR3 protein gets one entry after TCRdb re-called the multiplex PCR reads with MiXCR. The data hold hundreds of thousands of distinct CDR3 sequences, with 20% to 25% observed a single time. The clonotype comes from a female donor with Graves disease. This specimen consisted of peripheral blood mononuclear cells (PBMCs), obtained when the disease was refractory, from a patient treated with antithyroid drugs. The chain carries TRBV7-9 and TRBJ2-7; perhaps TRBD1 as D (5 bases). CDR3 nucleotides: TGTGCCAGCAGCTTAGGACAGAGAGACTTAAGGGAGCAGTACTTC. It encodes CASSLGQRDLREQYF.